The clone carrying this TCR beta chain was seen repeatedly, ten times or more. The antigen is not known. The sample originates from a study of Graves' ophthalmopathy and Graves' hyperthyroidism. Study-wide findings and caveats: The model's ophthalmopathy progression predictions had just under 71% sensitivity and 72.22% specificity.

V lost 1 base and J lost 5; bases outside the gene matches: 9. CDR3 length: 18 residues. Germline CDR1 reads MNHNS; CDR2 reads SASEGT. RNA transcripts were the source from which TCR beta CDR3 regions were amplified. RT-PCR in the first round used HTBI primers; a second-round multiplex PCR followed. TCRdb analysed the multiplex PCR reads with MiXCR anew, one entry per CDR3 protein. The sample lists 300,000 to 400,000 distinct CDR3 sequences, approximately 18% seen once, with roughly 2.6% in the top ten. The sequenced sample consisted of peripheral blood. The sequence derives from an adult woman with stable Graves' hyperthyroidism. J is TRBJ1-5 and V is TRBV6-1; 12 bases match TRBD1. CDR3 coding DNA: TGTGCCAGCAGTGAAGTAGGGACAGGGGGCCCATTCTATCAGCCCCAGCATTTT. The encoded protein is CASSEVGTGGPFYQPQHF.